The 20 T cell receptor beta chains presented below share a single source sample, sequenced in a study of beta chain features in type 1 diabetes. Investigators reverse transcribed all isolated RNA, so they sequenced expressed TCRB transcripts. The repertoire was sequenced with immunoSEQ multiplex PCR; TCRdb's copy has only in-frame clones and lacks some. The top ten clones hold 0.022% of a sample with roughly 730,000 clones, roughly an eighth of them seen once. Their recognized antigens are unknown. General study findings and limits: Across all four CD4+ subsets, people with type 1 diabetes showed modestly shorter TCRB CDR3s.

Specimen: naive CD4+ T cells from blood. The receptor source for this set is a man younger than 35 with type 1 diabetes.

This chain links TRBV7-6 with TRBJ2-2; D gene uncertain. The CDR3 sequence is 14 residues long. CDR1 SGHVS and CDR2 FNYEAQ come from the germline V gene. V was cut by 0 bases and J by 7 bases, with 9 bases left in between. CDR3 DNA sequence: TGTGCCAGCAGCTTAGCAACGGTTCACGGGGAGCTGTTTTTT. It codes for CASSLATVHGELFF.

The chain has TRBV14 and TRBJ1-3, with D uncertain. CDR3 length: 17 amino acids. Trimming took off 1 base at V and 0 bases at J, with 13 bases between the two ends. Germline V gene sequence: CDR1 SGHDN, CDR2 FVKESK. As DNA, the CDR3 is TGTGCCAGCAGCCAAGGATGGCCGGATTTCTCTGGAAACACCATATATTTT. Translation: CASSQGWPDFSGNTIYF.

In its sample, this clone was seen a few times. The V call is TRBV25-1, the J call TRBJ1-1, with a tentative D call TRBD1 (6 bases). Trimming shortened V by 6 bases and J by 4 bases, and 21 bases separated the two germline ends. The CDR3 is 16 residues long. In germline, CDR1 is MGHDK, CDR2 SYGVNS. The CDR3 loop reads CASSLKEGGWGTEAFF. In DNA form, the CDR3 reads TGTGCCAGCAGCCTAAAGGAGGGGGGCTGGGGCACTGAAGCTTTCTTT.

The chain links TRBV6-5 to TRBJ1-1; D is unclear. V lost 8 bases to trimming and J lost 4 bases, with 20 bases between them. The CDR3 is 15 residues long. CDR1 and CDR2 (germline): MNHEY, SVGAGI. CDR3 sequence reads: CASRSEANVATEAFF. In DNA, the CDR3 is TGTGCCAGCCGGAGCGAGGCCAACGTGGCCACTGAAGCTTTCTTT.

The chain combines TRBV28 with TRBJ2-7, with D possibly being TRBD1 (6 bases). The CDR3 has 12 residues. V lost 8 bases and J 2 bases, leaving 10 bases between the germline ends. The germline gives CDR1 MDHEN, CDR2 SYDVKM. The CDR3 DNA sequence: TGTGCCAGCGGACAGAACACCTACGAGCAGTACTTC. Encoded protein: CASGQNTYEQYF.

The chain carries TRBV25-1 and TRBJ1-5; no clear D gene. The CDR3 spans 15 residues. The germline V and J ends were trimmed by 3 bases and 0 bases, with 9 bases remaining between them. CDR1 is MGHDK, CDR2 SYGVNS, per germline. CDR3 in amino acids: CASSDPYNSNQPQHF. The DNA of the CDR3 is TGTGCCAGCAGTGATCCGTACAATAGCAATCAGCCCCAGCATTTT.

As to this clone: Other DNA sequences from this sample encode an identical CDR3 as well. V is TRBV7-9 and J is TRBJ1-5, with a weak D call TRBD1 (5 bases). V gave up 5 bases and J gave up 0 bases, with 8 bases separating them. This CDR3 has 14 amino acids. CDR1 and CDR2 (germline): SEHNR, FQNEAQ (reference sequence). DNA of the CDR3: TGTGCCAGCAGCCCGCAGGGTAGCAATCAGCCCCAGCATTTT. Translated: CASSPQGSNQPQHF.

J is TRBJ2-7 and V is TRBV18, with D possibly being TRBD1 (6 bases). Looked up from germline, CDR1 is KGHSH and CDR2 is LQKENI. The CDR3 is 15 residues long. V lost 2 bases and J 2 bases, leaving 13 bases between the germline ends. In nucleotides, the CDR3 is TGTGCCAGCTCACCAGGCCAGGGGTTAACCTACGAGCAGTACTTC. The encoded protein is CASSPGQGLTYEQYF.

This clone turned up a few times. The chain employs TRBV7-3 and TRBJ2-3; 11 bases match TRBD2. CDR1 is SGHTA, CDR2 FQGTGA, per germline. CDR3 length: 17 amino acids. The V gene end was trimmed by 1 base and the J gene end by 0 bases; junction bases not matched to a gene: 3. The CDR3 reads CASSLRGLAVSTDTQYF. The CDR3 DNA follows: TGTGCCAGCAGCTTAAGGGGACTAGCGGTTAGCACAGATACGCAGTATTTT.

The chain carries TRBV28 and TRBJ2-3, with 11 bases matching TRBD2. The ends lost 8 bases at V and 6 bases at J; junction bases unmatched: 13. The CDR3 has 16 residues. Germline CDR1 MDHEN, CDR2 SYDVKM. The CDR3 region is CASHETSGVGPDTQYF. CDR3 nucleotides: TGTGCCAGCCATGAGACTAGCGGGGTTGGTCCGGATACGCAGTATTTT.

The chain joins TRBV15 to TRBJ2-6; no clear D. Trimming took 2 bases from V and 0 from J, leaving 5 bases between them. The germline V gene has CDR1 LNHNV and CDR2 YYDKDF (reference sequence). This CDR3 spans 15 amino acids. CDR3 sequence (DNA): TGTGCCACCAGCAGACAGCTCTCTGGGGCCAACGTCCTGACTTTC. Translation gives CATSRQLSGANVLTF.

The chain carries TRBV5-1 and TRBJ1-5; possibly TRBD1 for D (5 bases). The CDR3 extends over 15 amino acids. Germline CDR1 is SGHRS and CDR2 is YFSETQ. The V and J ends lost 4 bases and 2 bases respectively, with 13 bases between them. In nucleotides, the CDR3 is TGCGCCAGCAGCACGGGACTAAGTGGCAATCAGCCCCAGCATTTT. Its protein product is CASSTGLSGNQPQHF.

The CDR3 sequence is CASSLRQGRNSPLHF. CDR3 bases: TGTGCCAGCAGCTTAAGACAGGGAAGGAATTCACCCCTCCACTTT. The J gene is TRBJ1-6, the V gene TRBV7-3, with 7 bases that match TRBD1. Germline V CDR1 and CDR2: SGHTA, FQGTGA. The CDR3 covers 15 residues. J was trimmed by 7 bases and V by 1 base; bases with no gene match: 4.

The CDR3 bases are TGTGCCTGGAGGGGGGGGACTAGCACAGATACGCAGTATTTT. It encodes CAWRGGTSTDTQYF. V and J are TRBV30 and TRBJ2-3; 7 nucleotides align to TRBD2. In germline, CDR1 is GTSNPN, CDR2 SVGIG (reference sequence). This CDR3 is 14 amino acids long. The J segment lost 0 bases and the V segment lost 3 bases, leaving 3 bases of the junction unmatched.

There are a few counts of this clone. J is TRBJ2-1 and V is TRBV7-9, with TRBD1 matching over 10 bases. CDR1 is SEHNR and CDR2 is FQNEAQ in the germline V gene (reference sequence). The CDR3 runs to 15 residues. V dropped 2 bases and J dropped 6; count of bases not matched to a gene: 4. The CDR3 DNA is TGTGCCAGCAGCTTATTGGGACAGGGGTTCAATGAGCAGTTCTTC. Protein sequence: CASSLLGQGFNEQFF.

The CDR3 bases are TGTGCCAGCTCACCAGCCTCAACTCACTCTGGGGCCAACGTCCTGACTTTC. As protein: CASSPASTHSGANVLTF. This sequence joins TRBV18 and TRBJ2-6; no firm D call. Germline CDR1 reads KGHSH; CDR2 reads LQKENI. The CDR3 extends over 17 amino acids. Trimming shortened V by 2 bases and J by 0 bases, and 11 bases separated the two germline ends. Variable domain in full (rest from reference TRBV18 and TRBJ2-6): NAGVMQNPRHLVRRRGQEARLRCSPMKGHSHVYWYRQLPEEGLKFMVYLQKENIIDESGMPKERFSAEFPKEGPSILRIQQVVRGDSAAYFCASSPASTHSGANVLTFGAGSRLTVL.

The chain employs TRBV4-2 and TRBJ2-1; 8 positions match TRBD1. The V gene end was trimmed by 1 base and the J gene end by 1 base; junction bases not matched to a gene: 6. CDR3 length: 17 residues. Germline V CDR1 and CDR2: LGHNA, YNFKEQ. The CDR3 sequence: CASSQGLTGESYNEQFF. CDR3 sequence (DNA): TGTGCCAGCAGCCAAGGTCTGACAGGGGAGTCCTACAATGAGCAGTTCTTC.

This clone came up a few times. The V call is TRBV11-2, the J call TRBJ2-5; D unclear. The CDR3 covers 12 residues. The germline V and J ends were trimmed by 6 bases and 5 bases, with 10 bases remaining between them. Germline V gene lookup returns CDR1 SGHAT and CDR2 FQNNGV. The CDR3 protein is CASSSQRETQYF. CDR3 in DNA: TGTGCCAGCAGTTCACAGAGGGAGACCCAGTACTTC.

The chain links TRBV5-1 to TRBJ2-1; tentative D call: TRBD2 (5 bases). Germline CDR1 reads SGHRS; CDR2 reads YFSETQ. Trimming cost V 0 bases and J 4 bases, with 11 bases left between them. The CDR3 length is 15 residues. The CDR3 sequence is CASSLGSGIYNEQFF. The CDR3 DNA reads TGCGCCAGCAGCTTGGGGTCCGGGATATACAATGAGCAGTTCTTC. Supplemented by reference TRBV5-1 and TRBJ2-1, the full variable domain reads KAGVTQTPRYLIKTRGQQVTLSCSPISGHRSVSWYQQTPGQGLQFLFEYFSETQRNKGNFPGRFSGRQFSNSRSEMNVSTLELGDSALYLCASSLGSGIYNEQFFGPGTRLTVL.

The J gene is TRBJ2-5, the V gene TRBV7-8; TRBD2 agrees at 9 bases. The CDR3 has 16 residues. V trimming: 2 bases; J trimming: 1 base; junction bases outside the gene matches: 5. CDR1 is SGHVS, CDR2 FQNEAQ, per germline. CDR3 protein: CASSLRLAGIQETQYF. CDR3 nucleotides: TGTGCCAGCAGCTTACGCCTAGCGGGAATCCAAGAGACCCAGTACTTC.